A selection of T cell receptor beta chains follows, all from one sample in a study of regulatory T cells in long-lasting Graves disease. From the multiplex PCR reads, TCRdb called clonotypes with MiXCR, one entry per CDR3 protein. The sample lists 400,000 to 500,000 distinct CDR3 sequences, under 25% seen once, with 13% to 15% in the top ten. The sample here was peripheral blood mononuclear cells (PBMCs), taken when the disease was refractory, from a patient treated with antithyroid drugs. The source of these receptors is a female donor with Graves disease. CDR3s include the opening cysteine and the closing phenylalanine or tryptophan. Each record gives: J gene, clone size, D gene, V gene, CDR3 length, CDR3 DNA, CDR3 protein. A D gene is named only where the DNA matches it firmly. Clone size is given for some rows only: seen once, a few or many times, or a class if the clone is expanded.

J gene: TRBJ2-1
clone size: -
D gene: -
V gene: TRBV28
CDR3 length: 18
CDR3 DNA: TGTGCCAGCAGTTTATCCTTGGCGCAGAAGCATTACAACAATGAGCAGTTCTTC
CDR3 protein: CASSLSLAQKHYNNEQFF

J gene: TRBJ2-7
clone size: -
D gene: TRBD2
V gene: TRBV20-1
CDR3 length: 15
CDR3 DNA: TGCAGTGCTAGAGATGGGGCTAGCGGGTCCTACGAGCAGTACTTC
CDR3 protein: CSARDGASGSYEQYF

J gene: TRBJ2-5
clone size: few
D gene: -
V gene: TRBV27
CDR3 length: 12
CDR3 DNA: TGTGCCAGCAGTTTCAAGGACAACCCGTGGTACTTC
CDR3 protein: CASSFKDNPWYF

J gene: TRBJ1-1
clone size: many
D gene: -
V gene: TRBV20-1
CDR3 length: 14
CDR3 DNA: TGCAGTGCTAGTATACCGGGGAGGGCGAGTCGAGCTTTCTTT
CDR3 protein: CSASIPGRASRAFF

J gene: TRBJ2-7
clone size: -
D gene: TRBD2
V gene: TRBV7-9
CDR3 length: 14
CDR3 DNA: TGTGCCAGCAGCTCCCCGCGGGGGACCTACGAGCAGTACTTC
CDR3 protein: CASSSPRGTYEQYF

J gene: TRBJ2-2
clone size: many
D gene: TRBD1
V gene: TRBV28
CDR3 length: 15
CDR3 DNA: TGTGCCAGCAGTCCCGACAGGGGGCTTCCCGGGGAGCTGTTTTTT
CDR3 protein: CASSPDRGLPGELFF

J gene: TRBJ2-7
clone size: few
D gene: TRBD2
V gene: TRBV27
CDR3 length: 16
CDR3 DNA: TGTGCCAGCAGTTTTACCGGGGGAGCGGGAGTCTACGAGCAGTACTTC
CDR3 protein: CASSFTGGAGVYEQYF

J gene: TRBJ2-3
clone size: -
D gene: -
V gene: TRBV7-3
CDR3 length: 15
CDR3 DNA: TGTGCCAGCAGCCGTAGCGAGGGGGGGGTAAATACGCAGTATTTT
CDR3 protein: CASSRSEGGVNTQYF

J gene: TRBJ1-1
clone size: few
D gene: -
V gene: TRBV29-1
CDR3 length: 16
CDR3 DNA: TGCAGCGTTCGAGGGGTAGGGCAGAGTATGAACACTGAAGCTTTCTTT
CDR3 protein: CSVRGVGQSMNTEAFF

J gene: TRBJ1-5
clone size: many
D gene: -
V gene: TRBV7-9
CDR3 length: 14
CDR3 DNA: TGCGCCAGCAGCCTGGGGAGGGGAGATCAGCCCCAGCATTTT
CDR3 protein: CASSLGRGDQPQHF

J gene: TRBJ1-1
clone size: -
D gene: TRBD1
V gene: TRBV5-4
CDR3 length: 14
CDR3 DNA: TGTGCCAGCAGGACGACAGGGGACAGACCTGAAGCTTTCTTT
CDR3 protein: CASRTTGDRPEAFF

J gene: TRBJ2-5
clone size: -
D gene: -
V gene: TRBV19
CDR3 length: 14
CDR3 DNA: TGTGCCAGTAGTCACCGGGACACGGTTATGACCCAGTACTTC
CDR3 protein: CASSHRDTVMTQYF

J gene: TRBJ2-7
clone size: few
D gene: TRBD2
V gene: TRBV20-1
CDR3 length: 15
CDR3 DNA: TGCAGTGCTCCCCCGGCTAGCGGAGGGGACTACGAGCAGTACTTC
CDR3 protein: CSAPPASGGDYEQYF

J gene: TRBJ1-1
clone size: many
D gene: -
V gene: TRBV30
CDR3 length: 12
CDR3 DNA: TGTGCCTGGAGCGGAGAGTGGGCTAAAGCTTTCTTT
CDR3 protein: CAWSGEWAKAFF

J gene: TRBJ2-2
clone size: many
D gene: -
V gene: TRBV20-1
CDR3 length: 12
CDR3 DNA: TGCAGTGCTAGAGGCGGAGGCGGGGAGCTGTTTTTT
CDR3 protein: CSARGGGGELFF

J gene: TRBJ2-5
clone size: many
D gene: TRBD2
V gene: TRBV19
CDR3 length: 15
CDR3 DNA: TGTGCCAGTAGTATGATCGGACTAGAGCAAGAGACCCAGTACTTC
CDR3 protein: CASSMIGLEQETQYF

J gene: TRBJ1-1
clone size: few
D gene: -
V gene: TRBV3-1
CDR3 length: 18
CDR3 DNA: TGTGCCAGCAGCCAAGAAGGTTTCATGGCAGGGCGAGACACTGAAGCTTTCTTT
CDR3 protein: CASSQEGFMAGRDTEAFF